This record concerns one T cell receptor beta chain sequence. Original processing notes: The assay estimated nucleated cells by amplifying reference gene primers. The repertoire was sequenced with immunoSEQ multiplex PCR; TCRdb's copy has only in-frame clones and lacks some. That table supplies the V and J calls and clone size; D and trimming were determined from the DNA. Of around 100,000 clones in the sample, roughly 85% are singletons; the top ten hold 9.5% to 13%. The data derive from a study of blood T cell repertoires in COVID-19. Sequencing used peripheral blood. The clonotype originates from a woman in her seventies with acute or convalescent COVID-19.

The CDR3 sequence: CATSRTTNTDTQYF. The CDR3 DNA follows: TGTGCCACCAGCAGGACTACAAACACAGATACGCAGTATTTT. V gene TRBV15 combines with J gene TRBJ2-3, with a weak D call TRBD2 (5 bases). In germline, CDR1 is LNHNV, CDR2 YYDKDF (reference sequence). The V gene lost 3 bases and the J gene lost 2 bases, with 9 bases spanning the gap. The CDR3 runs to 14 residues.